The rows below give T cell receptor beta chains drawn from one sample of a study of patients and donors after allogeneic stem cell transplantation. TCRdb used MiXCR to reprocess the RT-PCR reads, holding one entry per CDR3 protein. There are more than 150,000 distinct CDR3 sequences in the sample; nearly 25% occur only once, and roughly 27% lies in the top ten. The specimen sequenced was blood, either unsorted or a sorted T cell fraction (not recorded which). Receptors were obtained from a human donor who was either an allogeneic HSCT recipient or a stem cell or donor lymphocyte infusion donor (not recorded which). It is not recorded whose cells these are; they may come from a transplant donor. CDR3s include the opening cysteine and the closing phenylalanine or tryptophan. Fields, in order: D gene, V gene, clone size, J gene, CDR3 DNA, CDR3 protein. A D gene is named only where the DNA matches it firmly. Clone size, where shown, is once, few, many, or a class for clones that have expanded.

d_gene: TRBD2
v_gene: TRBV27
abundance: NA
j_gene: TRBJ2-3
CDR3nt: TGTGCCAGCAGTCACACCGGGACTAGACGCACAGATACGCAGTATTTT
CDR3aa: CASSHTGTRRTDTQYF

d_gene: TRBD1
v_gene: TRBV12-3/TRBV12-4
abundance: NA
j_gene: TRBJ1-1
CDR3nt: TGTGCCAGCAGACGGACAGGGGGTGACACTGAAGCTTTCTTT
CDR3aa: CASRRTGGDTEAFF

d_gene: NA
v_gene: TRBV20-1
abundance: few
j_gene: TRBJ1-1
CDR3nt: TGCAGTGCTAGACAGGCGAACACTGAAGCTTTCTTT
CDR3aa: CSARQANTEAFF

d_gene: TRBD1
v_gene: TRBV12-3/TRBV12-4
abundance: many
j_gene: TRBJ1-6
CDR3nt: TGTGCCAGCAGTCCCCGACAGGGTACAGGTTCACCCCTCCACTTT
CDR3aa: CASSPRQGTGSPLHF

d_gene: NA
v_gene: TRBV11-2
abundance: few
j_gene: TRBJ1-1
CDR3nt: TGTGCCAGCAGCCCGGGGGCCCCGAACACTGAAGCTTTCTTT
CDR3aa: CASSPGAPNTEAFF

d_gene: NA
v_gene: TRBV6-2/TRBV6-3
abundance: few
j_gene: TRBJ2-7
CDR3nt: TGTGCCAGCAGTTCTCCACAGGGCTTCTCCTACGAGCAGTACTTC
CDR3aa: CASSSPQGFSYEQYF

d_gene: TRBD1
v_gene: TRBV12-3/TRBV12-4
abundance: many
j_gene: TRBJ1-1
CDR3nt: TGTGCCAGCACCTCGACAGGGGCCGACACTGAAGCTTTCTTT
CDR3aa: CASTSTGADTEAFF

d_gene: NA
v_gene: TRBV29-1
abundance: NA
j_gene: TRBJ1-5
CDR3nt: TGCAGCGCTCTAGCCGCTAGCAATCAGCCCCAGCATTTT
CDR3aa: CSALAASNQPQHF

d_gene: NA
v_gene: TRBV4-2
abundance: NA
j_gene: TRBJ2-7
CDR3nt: TGTGCCAGCAGCCAACGGGTCGCCTACGAGCAGTACTTC
CDR3aa: CASSQRVAYEQYF

d_gene: NA
v_gene: TRBV18
abundance: few
j_gene: TRBJ1-3
CDR3nt: TGTGCCAGCTCACCACGACAGGAAAACTCTGGAAACACCATATATTTT
CDR3aa: CASSPRQENSGNTIYF

d_gene: NA
v_gene: TRBV30
abundance: NA
j_gene: TRBJ2-1
CDR3nt: TGTGCCTGGAGTACAATGTTTCTAGGGGGCAATGAGCAGTTCTTC
CDR3aa: CAWSTMFLGGNEQFF

d_gene: NA
v_gene: TRBV27
abundance: NA
j_gene: TRBJ2-1
CDR3nt: TGTGCCAGCAGTCCCCTCCGGGGGACCAGCTCCTACAATGAGCAGTTCTTC
CDR3aa: CASSPLRGTSSYNEQFF

d_gene: NA
v_gene: TRBV25-1
abundance: NA
j_gene: TRBJ2-5
CDR3nt: TGTGCCAGCAGTGTCGGCGGTTTCGGAGAGACCCAGTACTTC
CDR3aa: CASSVGGFGETQYF

d_gene: NA
v_gene: TRBV20-1
abundance: once
j_gene: TRBJ2-3
CDR3nt: TGCAGTGCTAGAGGGTCCACCATGGAAGGAGATACGCAGTATTTT
CDR3aa: CSARGSTMEGDTQYF

d_gene: NA
v_gene: TRBV6-2/TRBV6-3
abundance: NA
j_gene: TRBJ2-6
CDR3nt: TGTGCCAGCACCGATCACTCTGGGGCCAACGTCCTGACTTTC
CDR3aa: CASTDHSGANVLTF

d_gene: NA
v_gene: TRBV18
abundance: NA
j_gene: TRBJ2-5
CDR3nt: TGTGCCAGCTCACGACAGCAAGAGACCCAGTACTTC
CDR3aa: CASSRQQETQYF

d_gene: TRBD2
v_gene: TRBV5-1
abundance: few
j_gene: TRBJ2-2
CDR3nt: TGCGCCAGCAGCTTGGTTGCGGGAGGAGGTACCGGGGAGCTGTTTTTT
CDR3aa: CASSLVAGGGTGELFF

d_gene: NA
v_gene: TRBV3-2
abundance: NA
j_gene: TRBJ2-3
CDR3nt: TGTGCCAGCAGCCAAGATGGAAAGGGCACAGATACGCAGTATTTT
CDR3aa: CASSQDGKGTDTQYF

d_gene: NA
v_gene: TRBV21-1
abundance: many
j_gene: TRBJ1-5
CDR3nt: TGTGCCCTACCGGGGGTCCCGAATCAGCCCCAGCATTTT
CDR3aa: CALPGVPNQPQHF

d_gene: NA
v_gene: TRBV7-6
abundance: few
j_gene: TRBJ1-1
CDR3nt: TGTGCCAGCAGCTTAACGACCCTCCGAGGTACTGAAGCTTTCTTT
CDR3aa: CASSLTTLRGTEAFF